The sequence of this T cell receptor (beta chain) was determined in a study of T cell responses to AZD1222 COVID-19 vaccine. Study-level results: AZD1222 recipients seropositive at baseline numbered only six or seven. With dominance at 160-218 and 743-854, vaccine-associated CD4 TCRs spanned spike. Donors in the cohort were predominantly white British and more often female, and clonal diversity was possibly underestimated. Repertoire sampling happened only post peak T cell response.

Clones were sequenced by immunoSEQ multiplex PCR, and TCRdb holds only the in-frame ones, with some missing. The table includes tens of thousands of clones, 85% to 90% detected once. Per the germline V gene, CDR1 is SQVTM and CDR2 is ANQGSEA. The CDR3 runs 13 residues. Unmatched junction bases numbered 7, after V lost 7 bases and J lost 5 bases. Points on this clone: What it recognizes is unknown.

The sequence came from an adult who received the AZD1222 COVID-19 vaccine. V is TRBV29-1 and J is TRBJ2-1; 8 nucleotides match TRBD1. Here the sequenced sample was peripheral blood, taken 28 days after the second AZD1222 dose. The CDR3 DNA reads TGCAGCGCCGCCGGGACAGGCAACAATGAGCAGTTCTTC. The encoded protein is CSAAGTGNNEQFF.